The clone carrying this TCR beta chain was counted between two and nine times. Its antigen is not identified. The sample originates from a study of cytomegalovirus exposure and HLA in healthy donors. Germline trimming cut 5 bases from V and 4 bases from J; bases unmatched to any gene: 9. CDR1 is SGHVS, CDR2 FNYEAQ, per germline. This CDR3 is 16 amino acids long. Findings and limits, study-wide: Despite most TCR sequences being rare, some public TCRs occurred in many donors.

Here immunoSEQ multiplex PCR was the method, and the copy in TCRdb shows in-frame clones only, minus some. The data show some 140,000 clones, 75% to 90% seen once. This chain joins TRBV7-6 and TRBJ1-4; 8 bases agree with TRBD1. The sample was PBMCs. The source of this sequence is a young man in good health and CMV-seropositive. The CDR3 protein is CASSPRQGPGNEKLFF. The CDR3 nucleotides read TGTGCCAGCAGCCCGAGACAGGGGCCGGGTAATGAAAAACTGTTTTTT.